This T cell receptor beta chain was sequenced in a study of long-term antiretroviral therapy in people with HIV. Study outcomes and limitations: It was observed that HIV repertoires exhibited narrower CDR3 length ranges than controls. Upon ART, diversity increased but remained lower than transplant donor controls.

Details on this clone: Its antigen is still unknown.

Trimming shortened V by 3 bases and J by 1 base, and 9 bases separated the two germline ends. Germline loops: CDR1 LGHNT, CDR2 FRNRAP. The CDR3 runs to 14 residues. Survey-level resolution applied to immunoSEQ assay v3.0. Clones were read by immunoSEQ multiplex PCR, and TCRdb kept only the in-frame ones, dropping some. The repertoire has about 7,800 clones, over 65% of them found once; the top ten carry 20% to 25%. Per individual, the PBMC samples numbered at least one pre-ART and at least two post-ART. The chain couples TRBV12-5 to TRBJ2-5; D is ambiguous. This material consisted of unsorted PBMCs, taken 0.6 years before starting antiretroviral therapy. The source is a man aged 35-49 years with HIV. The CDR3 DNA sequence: TGTGCTAGTGGTTTATGGCTGCTCCAAGAGACCCAGTACTTC. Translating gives CASGLWLLQETQYF.